This T cell receptor (beta chain) was captured in a study of cytomegalovirus exposure and HLA in healthy donors. Study-wide background: In terms of ancestry, the Caucasian-associated cluster contained 81% of the 300 to 400 genotyped donors. Study conclusions and caveats: It was confirmed in vitro that a few of the CMV-associated chains were specific for CMV antigens. It emerged from a later analysis that several of the most significant clusters appeared to be linked to common viral pathogens. Follow-up analysis later connected one missense variant in DCLRE1C with trimming of TCR beta V- and J-genes.

As to this clone: The antigen is not known.

The primer mix had 60 Vbeta and 13 Jbeta primers. Generated by immunoSEQ multiplex PCR, the TCRdb table keeps only in-frame clones and is missing some. Of some 100,000 clones listed, 84% are singletons. With V trimmed by 3 bases and J by 6 bases, 8 bases remained unmatched. The germline V gene has CDR1 SGHAT and CDR2 FQDESV (reference sequence). The CDR3 has 15 amino acids. Input material: PBMCs. The rearrangement joins TRBV11-1 to TRBJ2-3; 8 bases agree with TRBD1. The origin of this receptor is a woman aged 18-35 years in good health and CMV-seronegative. The CDR3 reads CASSLAPGGADTQYF. DNA for the CDR3: TGTGCCAGCAGCTTGGCTCCAGGGGGCGCGGATACGCAGTATTTT.